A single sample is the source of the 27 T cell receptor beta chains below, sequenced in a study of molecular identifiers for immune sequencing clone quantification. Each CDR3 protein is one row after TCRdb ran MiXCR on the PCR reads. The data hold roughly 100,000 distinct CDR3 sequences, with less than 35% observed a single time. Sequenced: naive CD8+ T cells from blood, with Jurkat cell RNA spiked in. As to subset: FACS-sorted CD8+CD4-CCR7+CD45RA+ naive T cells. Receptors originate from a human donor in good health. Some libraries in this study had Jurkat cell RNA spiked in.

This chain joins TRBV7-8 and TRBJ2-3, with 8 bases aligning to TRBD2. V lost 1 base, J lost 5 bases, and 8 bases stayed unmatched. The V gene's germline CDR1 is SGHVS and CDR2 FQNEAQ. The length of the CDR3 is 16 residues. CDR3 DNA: TGTGCCAGCAGCTTAGGAGCAGCGGGAGCGGGAGATACGCAGTATTTT. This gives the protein CASSLGAAGAGDTQYF.

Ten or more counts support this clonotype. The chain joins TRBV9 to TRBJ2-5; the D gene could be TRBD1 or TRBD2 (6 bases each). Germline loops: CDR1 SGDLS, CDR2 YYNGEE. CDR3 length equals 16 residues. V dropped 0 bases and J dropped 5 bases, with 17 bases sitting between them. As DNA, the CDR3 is TGTGCCAGCAGCGTAGAATCGGGGGCGTTGGTCGAGACCCAGTACTTC. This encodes CASSVESGALVETQYF.

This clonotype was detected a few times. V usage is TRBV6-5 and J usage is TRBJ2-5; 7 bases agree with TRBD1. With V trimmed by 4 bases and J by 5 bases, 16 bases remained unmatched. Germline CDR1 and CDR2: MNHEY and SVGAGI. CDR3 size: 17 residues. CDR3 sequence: CASSSNRQGHAPETQYF. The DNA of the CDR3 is TGTGCCAGCAGTTCCAACCGACAGGGACACGCGCCGGAGACCCAGTACTTC.

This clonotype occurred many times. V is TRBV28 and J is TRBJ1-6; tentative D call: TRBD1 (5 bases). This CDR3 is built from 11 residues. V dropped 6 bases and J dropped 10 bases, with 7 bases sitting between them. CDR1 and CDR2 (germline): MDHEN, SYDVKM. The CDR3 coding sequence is TGTGCCAGCAGCTCAGGGTCACCCCTCCACTTT. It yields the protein CASSSGSPLHF.

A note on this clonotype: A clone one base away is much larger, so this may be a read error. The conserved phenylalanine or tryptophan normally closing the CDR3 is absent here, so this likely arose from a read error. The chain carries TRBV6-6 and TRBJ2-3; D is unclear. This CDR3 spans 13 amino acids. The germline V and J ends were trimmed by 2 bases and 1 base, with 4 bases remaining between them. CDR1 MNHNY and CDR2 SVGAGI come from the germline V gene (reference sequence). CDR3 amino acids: CASSYGGTDTQYS. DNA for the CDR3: TGTGCCAGCAGTTACGGGGGCACAGATACGCAGTATTCT.

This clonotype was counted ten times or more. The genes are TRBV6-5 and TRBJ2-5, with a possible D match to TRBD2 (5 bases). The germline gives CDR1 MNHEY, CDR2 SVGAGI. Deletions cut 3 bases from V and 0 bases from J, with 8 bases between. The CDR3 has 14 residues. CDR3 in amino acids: CASSYPGYQETQYF. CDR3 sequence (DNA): TGTGCCAGCAGTTATCCGGGGTACCAAGAGACCCAGTACTTC.

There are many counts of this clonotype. CDR3 residues: CASSLDGRACEQFF. The CDR3, as DNA: TGTGCCAGCAGCTTAGACGGGAGGGCTTGTGAGCAGTTCTTC. V usage is TRBV7-2 and J usage is TRBJ2-1, with 8 bases lining up with TRBD2. Unmatched junction bases numbered 5, after V lost 1 base and J lost 9 bases. This CDR3 is built from 14 residues. Germline V lookup: CDR1 SGHTA, CDR2 FQGNSA.

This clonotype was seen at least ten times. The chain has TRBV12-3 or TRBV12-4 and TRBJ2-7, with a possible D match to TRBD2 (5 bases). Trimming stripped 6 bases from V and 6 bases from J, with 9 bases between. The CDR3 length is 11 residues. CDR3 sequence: CASRREIEQYF. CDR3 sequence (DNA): TGTGCCAGCAGGAGGGAGATCGAGCAGTACTTC.

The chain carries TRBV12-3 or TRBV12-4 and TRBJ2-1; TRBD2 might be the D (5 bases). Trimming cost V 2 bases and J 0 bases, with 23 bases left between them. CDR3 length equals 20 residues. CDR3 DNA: TGTGCCAGCAGTTTATTCTCGCTCAGGACTGGCCAGAGCTCCTACAATGAGCAGTTCTTC. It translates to CASSLFSLRTGQSSYNEQFF.

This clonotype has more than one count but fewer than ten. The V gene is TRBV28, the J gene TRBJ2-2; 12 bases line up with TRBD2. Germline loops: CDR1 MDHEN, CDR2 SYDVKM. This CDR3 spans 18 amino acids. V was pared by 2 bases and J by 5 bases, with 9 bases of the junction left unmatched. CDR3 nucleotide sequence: TGTGCCAGCAGTTTAGCCCCGACTAGCGGGAGAGGGACCGGGGAGCTGTTTTTT. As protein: CASSLAPTSGRGTGELFF.

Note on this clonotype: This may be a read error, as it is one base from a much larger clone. The CDR3 is CASSPGPGLAYNEQFF. The CDR3 bases are TGTGCCAGCAGCCCAGGTCCGGGACTAGCTTACAATGAGCAGTTCTTC. V is TRBV12-3 or TRBV12-4 and J is TRBJ2-1; the match to TRBD2 covers 9 bases. CDR3 length: 16 amino acids. With V trimmed by 6 bases and J by 4 bases, 10 bases remained unmatched.

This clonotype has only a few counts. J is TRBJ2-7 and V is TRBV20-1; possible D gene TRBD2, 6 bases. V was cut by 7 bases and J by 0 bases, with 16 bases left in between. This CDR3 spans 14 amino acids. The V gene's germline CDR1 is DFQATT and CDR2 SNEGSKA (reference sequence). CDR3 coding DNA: TGCAGTGTTCCGAGACTAGGACTCTCCTACGAGCAGTACTTC. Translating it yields CSVPRLGLSYEQYF.

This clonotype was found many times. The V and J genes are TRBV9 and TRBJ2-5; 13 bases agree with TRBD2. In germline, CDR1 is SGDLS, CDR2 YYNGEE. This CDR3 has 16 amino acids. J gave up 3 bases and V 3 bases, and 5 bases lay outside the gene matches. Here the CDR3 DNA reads TGTGCCAGCAGCGCGGGGACTAGCGGGGCAAAAGAGACCCAGTACTTC. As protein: CASSAGTSGAKETQYF.

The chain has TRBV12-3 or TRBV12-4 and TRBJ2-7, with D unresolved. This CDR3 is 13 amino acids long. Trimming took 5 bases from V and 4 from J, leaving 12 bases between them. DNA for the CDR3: TGTGCCAGCAGTATCGGTCCCAGGTACGAGCAGTACTTC. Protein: CASSIGPRYEQYF.

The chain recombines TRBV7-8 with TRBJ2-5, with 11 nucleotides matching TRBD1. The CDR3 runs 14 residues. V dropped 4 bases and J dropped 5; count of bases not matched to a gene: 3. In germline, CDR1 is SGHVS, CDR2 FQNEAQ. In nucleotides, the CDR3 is TGTGCCAGCAGCTGGGGACAGGGGGGTGAGACCCAGTACTTC. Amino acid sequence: CASSWGQGGETQYF.

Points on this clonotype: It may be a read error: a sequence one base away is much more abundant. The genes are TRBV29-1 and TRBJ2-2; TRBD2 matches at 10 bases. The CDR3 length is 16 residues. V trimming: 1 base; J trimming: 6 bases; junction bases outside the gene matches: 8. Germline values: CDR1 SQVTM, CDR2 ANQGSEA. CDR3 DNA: TGCAGCGTTGAAGGTCTAGCGGGAGCCACACCCGGGGAGCTGTTTTTT. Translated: CSVEGLAGATPGELFF.

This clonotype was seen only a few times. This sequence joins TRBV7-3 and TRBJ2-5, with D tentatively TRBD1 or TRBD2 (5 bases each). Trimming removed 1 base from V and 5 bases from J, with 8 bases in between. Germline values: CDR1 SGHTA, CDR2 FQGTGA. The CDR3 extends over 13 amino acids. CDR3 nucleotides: TGTGCCAGCAGCTTAAGTGGGACGGAGACCCAGTACTTC. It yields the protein CASSLSGTETQYF. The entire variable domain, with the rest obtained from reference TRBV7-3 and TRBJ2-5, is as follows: GAGVSQTPSNKVTEKGKYVELRCDPISGHTALYWYRQSLGQGPEFLIYFQGTGAADDSGLPNDRFFAVRPEGSVSTLKIQRTERGDSAVYLCASSLSGTETQYFGPGTRLLVL.

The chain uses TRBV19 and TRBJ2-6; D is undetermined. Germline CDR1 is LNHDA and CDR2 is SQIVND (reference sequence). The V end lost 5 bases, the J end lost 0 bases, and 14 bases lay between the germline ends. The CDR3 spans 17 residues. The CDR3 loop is CASSFRASLSGANVLTF. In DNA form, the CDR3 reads TGTGCCAGTAGTTTCCGGGCCTCCCTCTCTGGGGCCAACGTCCTGACTTTC.

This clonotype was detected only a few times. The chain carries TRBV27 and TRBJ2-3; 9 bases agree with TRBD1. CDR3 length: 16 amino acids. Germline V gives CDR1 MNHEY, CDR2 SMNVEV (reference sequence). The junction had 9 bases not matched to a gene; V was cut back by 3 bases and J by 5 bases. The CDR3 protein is CASSFGRGQGVDTQYF. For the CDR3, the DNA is TGTGCCAGCAGTTTTGGGCGGGGACAGGGCGTAGATACGCAGTATTTT.

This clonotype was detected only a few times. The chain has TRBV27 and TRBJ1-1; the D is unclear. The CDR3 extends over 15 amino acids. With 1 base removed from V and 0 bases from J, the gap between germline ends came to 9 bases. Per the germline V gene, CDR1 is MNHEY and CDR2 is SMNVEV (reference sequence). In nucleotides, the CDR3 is TGTGCCAGCAGTTTATTCCCAGGCATGAACACTGAAGCTTTCTTT. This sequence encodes CASSLFPGMNTEAFF.

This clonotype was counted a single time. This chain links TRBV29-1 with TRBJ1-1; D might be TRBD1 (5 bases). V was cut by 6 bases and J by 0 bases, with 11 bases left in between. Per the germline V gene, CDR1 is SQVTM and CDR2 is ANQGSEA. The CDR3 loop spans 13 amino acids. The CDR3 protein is CSVGLGMNTEAFF. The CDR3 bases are TGCAGCGTGGGACTAGGGATGAACACTGAAGCTTTCTTT.

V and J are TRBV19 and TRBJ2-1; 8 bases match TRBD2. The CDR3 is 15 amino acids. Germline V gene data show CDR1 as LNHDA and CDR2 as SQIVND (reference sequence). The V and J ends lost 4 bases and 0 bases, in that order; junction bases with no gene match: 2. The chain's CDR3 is CASSTLADSYNEQFF. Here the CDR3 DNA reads TGTGCCAGTAGTACACTAGCGGACTCCTACAATGAGCAGTTCTTC.

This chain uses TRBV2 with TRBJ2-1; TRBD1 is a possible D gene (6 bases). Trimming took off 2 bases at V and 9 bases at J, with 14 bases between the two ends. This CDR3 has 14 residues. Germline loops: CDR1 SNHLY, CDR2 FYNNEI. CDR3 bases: TGTGCCAGCAGTGAACAGGGGACGTACGGTGAGCAGTTCTTC. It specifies CASSEQGTYGEQFF.

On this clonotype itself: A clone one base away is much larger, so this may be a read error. The CDR3 region has the DNA TGTGCCAGCAGTGAAGGCGGGATTTTCGCGCAGTACTTC. Its translation is CASSEGGIFAQYF. V gene TRBV25-1 combines with J gene TRBJ2-7; tentative D call: TRBD2 (6 bases). There are 13 residues in the CDR3. Per germline, CDR1 MGHDK and CDR2 SYGVNS. Trimming removed 2 bases at V and 9 bases at J, with 14 bases between.

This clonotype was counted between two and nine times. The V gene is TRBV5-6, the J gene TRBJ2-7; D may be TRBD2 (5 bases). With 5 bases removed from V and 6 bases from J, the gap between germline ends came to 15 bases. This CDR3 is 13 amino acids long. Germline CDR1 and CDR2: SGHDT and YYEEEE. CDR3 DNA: TGTGCCAGCAGTTCTACCCTAGCTCCCGAGCAGTACTTC. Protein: CASSSTLAPEQYF. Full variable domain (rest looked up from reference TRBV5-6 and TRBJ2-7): DAGVTQSPTHLIKTRGQQVTLRCSPKSGHDTVSWYQQALGQGPQFIFQYYEEEERQRGNFPDRFSGHQFPNYSSELNVNALLLGDSALYLCASSSTLAPEQYFGPGTRLTVT.

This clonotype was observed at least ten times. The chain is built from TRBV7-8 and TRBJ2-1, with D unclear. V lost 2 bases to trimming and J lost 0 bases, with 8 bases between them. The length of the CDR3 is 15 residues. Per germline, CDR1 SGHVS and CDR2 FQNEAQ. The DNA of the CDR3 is TGTGCCAGCAGCTTACCGGAGAGCTCCTACAATGAGCAGTTCTTC. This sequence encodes CASSLPESSYNEQFF.

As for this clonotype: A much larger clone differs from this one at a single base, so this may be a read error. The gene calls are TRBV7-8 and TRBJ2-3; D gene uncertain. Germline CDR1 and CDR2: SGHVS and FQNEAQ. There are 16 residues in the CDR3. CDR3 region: CASSLAGDPDFYTKYF. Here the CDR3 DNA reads TGTGCCAGCAGCTTAGCGGGTGACCCTGATTTCTATACGAAGTATTTT.